The 18 T cell receptor beta chains presented below share a single source sample, sequenced in a study of T cells expressing NK-cell markers (TCRdb year 2020). Receptor libraries were prepared by 5' RACE. Sequencing was performed on an Illumina HiSeq 2000. One entry per CDR3 protein sequence results from the TCRdb reprocessing of the reads, with DNA left out. In this sample's table one finds a few hundred thousand distinct CDR3 sequences. The ten largest make up roughly 5.4% of the sample. Sequences were obtained from blood T cells: a sorted CD56 or NKG2C T cell subset, CD4+ or CD8+ T cells, or bulk PBMC T cells (not recorded which). The receptors were gathered from a man aged 18-75 years in good health.

The chain has TRBV5-1 and TRBJ2-7; without DNA, the TCRdb call of TRBD1 cannot be checked. Germline lookup yields CDR1 SGHRS and CDR2 YFSETQ. This CDR3 region has 16 residues. CDR3 region: CASSSPWSGKSYEQYF.

This chain joins TRBV6-5 and TRBJ1-1. CDR1 is MNHEY, CDR2 SVGAGI, per germline. The CDR3 runs 14 residues. The CDR3 sequence is CASSFGGYGTEAFF.

The chain recombines TRBV5-1 with TRBJ2-5; TCRdb's assignment of TRBD2 cannot be checked, as there is no DNA. This CDR3 contains 14 residues. Germline V gene data show CDR1 as SGHRS and CDR2 as YFSETQ. The CDR3 loop is CASSEGPTEETQYF.

The rearrangement joins TRBV4-2 to TRBJ1-2. CDR1 LGHNA and CDR2 YNFKEQ come from the germline V gene. This CDR3 region has 13 residues. The CDR3 spells CASSPTKAYGYTF.

The V gene is TRBV6-7, the J gene TRBJ1-1; TCRdb proposes TRBD1, but this gene call is untestable without DNA. TRBV6-7 is an ORF; its function is uncertain. The CDR3 is 14 amino acids. The CDR3 sequence is CASSYGAENTEAFF.

The chain is built from TRBV10-3 and TRBJ2-7; without DNA, the TCRdb call of TRBD1 cannot be checked. Germline assignment: CDR1 ENHRY and CDR2 SYGVKD. CDR3 length: 16 amino acids. This CDR3 reads CAISDPGKGGSYEQYF.

The chain links TRBV20-1 to TRBJ2-5; checking the TCRdb D call of TRBD1 is not possible without DNA. The germline V gene has CDR1 DFQATT and CDR2 SNEGSKA (reference sequence). The CDR3 length is 12 residues. The CDR3 region is CSAGDRAETQYF.

The chain links TRBV5-6 to TRBJ2-6; TCRdb lists TRBD1, though no DNA is available to test this call. This CDR3 is built from 17 residues. Germline loops: CDR1 SGHDT, CDR2 YYEEEE. The CDR3 is CASLSTTGLSGANVLTF.

J is TRBJ2-7 and V is TRBV20-1; the TCRdb D gene call, TRBD2, has no DNA to confirm it. CDR3 length: 14 amino acids. Looked up from germline, CDR1 is DFQATT and CDR2 is SNEGSKA (reference sequence). The CDR3 sequence is CSARGLANNYEQYF.

This chain links TRBV20-1 with TRBJ2-1; lacking DNA, the TRBD1 call made by TCRdb goes unchecked. The CDR3 loop spans 14 amino acids. Germline V gene sequence: CDR1 DFQATT, CDR2 SNEGSKA (reference sequence). The CDR3 here is CSAQPSPRGGEQFF.

This chain uses TRBV20-1 with TRBJ2-3; lacking DNA, the TRBD1 call made by TCRdb goes unchecked. This CDR3 has 15 residues. Per germline, CDR1 DFQATT and CDR2 SNEGSKA (reference sequence). The CDR3 sequence: CSPGRGRASTDTQYF.

This sequence joins TRBV30 and TRBJ2-3; TCRdb indicates TRBD1, and absent DNA this call remains unverified. This CDR3 is built from 14 residues. Germline V gene lookup returns CDR1 GTSNPN and CDR2 SVGIG (reference sequence). The CDR3 reads CAWSVEGAKDTQYF.

The chain has TRBV15 and TRBJ2-2. This CDR3 is built from 16 residues. CDR1 and CDR2 from the germline V gene are LNHNV and YYDKDF (reference sequence). The CDR3 sequence: CATSRGFSGDTGELFF.

The V gene is TRBV18, the J gene TRBJ2-4; TCRdb reports TRBD1, a call that lacks DNA to check it against. The CDR3 extends over 15 amino acids. CDR1 KGHSH and CDR2 LQKENI come from the germline V gene. The CDR3 sequence is CASSPYREAKNIQYF.

The genes are TRBV21-1 and TRBJ2-7; TCRdb calls TRBD1, which cannot be checked without DNA. TRBV21-1 is noted as a pseudogene. The CDR3 loop spans 15 amino acids. CDR3 protein: CASSAERRGRYEQYF.

This sequence joins TRBV2 and TRBJ2-5; the TCRdb call, TRBD1, lacks DNA for checking. Germline CDR1 reads SNHLY; CDR2 reads FYNNEI. The CDR3 totals 15 residues. CDR3 in amino acids: CASTPGTGVTQTQYF. Combining the CDR3 with reference TRBV2 and TRBJ2-5 gives the whole variable domain EPEVTQTPSHQVTQMGQEVILRCVPISNHLYFYWYRQILGQKVEFLVSFYNNEISEKSEIFDDQFSVERPDGSNFTLKIRSTKLEDSAMYFCASTPGTGVTQTQYFGPGTRLLVL.

This rearrangement joins TRBV12-3 or TRBV12-4 to TRBJ2-2; the TRBD1 assignment by TCRdb is unverifiable without DNA. This CDR3 is built from 16 residues. The CDR3 loop reads CASSTPYGARIGELFF.

The V and J genes are TRBV5-4 and TRBJ2-1; the TCRdb D gene call, TRBD2, has no DNA to confirm it. This CDR3 has 15 amino acids. Germline assignment: CDR1 SGHNT and CDR2 YYREEE (reference sequence). The CDR3 sequence is CASSLGLVQAYEQFF.